Below, one TCR beta chain is given with its context. The Seattle patients, enrolled during active infection, were followed longitudinally. These data come from a study of blood T cell repertoires in COVID-19. Study context: Donors in the United States, Italy and Spain gave samples during acute or convalescent COVID-19. T cells, B-cell-depleted T cells, or PBMCs supplied cDNA or gDNA.

Germline CDR1 is LNHDA and CDR2 is SQIVND (reference sequence). There are 16 residues in the CDR3. Trimming cost V 2 bases and J 0 bases; bases outside gene matches: 5. Original handling: Estimated nucleated cell counts came from reference gene primer amplification. The protocol was immunoSEQ multiplex PCR, while the TCRdb copy is restricted to in-frame clones and leaves out a portion. V and J calls and clone size are given by that table; D and trimming were obtained from the DNA. The sample lists fewer than 200,000 clones, 85% to 90% seen once, with approximately 12% in the top ten. The specimen sequenced was peripheral blood. The chain employs TRBV19 and TRBJ1-1; 8 bases are shared with TRBD1. The clonotype originates from a woman aged 70-85 years with COVID-19, enrolled during active disease. The CDR3 bases are TGTGCCAGTAGTATATCCAGGGGGCGGGTGAACACTGAAGCTTTCTTT. Its translation: CASSISRGRVNTEAFF.